The 12 T cell receptor beta chains below all came from one sample that was sequenced in a study of blood T cell repertoires in COVID-19. Measured with immunoSEQ multiplex PCR; TCRdb has only the in-frame clones, and not every one. Of more than 200,000 clones listed, around 88% are singletons. The sequencing input was peripheral blood. The receptors here all came from a man younger than 40 with active or convalescent COVID-19.

The rearrangement joins TRBV6-5 to TRBJ1-5; D not certain. V lost 2 bases and J lost 3, with 5 bases in between. CDR1 is MNHEY and CDR2 is SVGAGI in the germline V gene. CDR3 size: 13 residues. The CDR3 DNA follows: TGTGCCAGCAGTTACAACTACAATCAGCCCCAGCATTTT. The encoded protein is CASSYNYNQPQHF.

The chain uses TRBV19 and TRBJ2-3, with 7 bases fitting TRBD2. Germline assignment: CDR1 LNHDA and CDR2 SQIVND (reference sequence). The CDR3 consists of 16 residues. Losses at the gene ends were 7 bases for V and 0 bases for J; bases not matched to a gene: 10. The CDR3 nucleotides read TGTGCCAGTAAGTTCGGGGCTAGCGGAAGCACAGATACGCAGTATTTT. It yields the protein CASKFGASGSTDTQYF. Full variable domain (remainder filled in from reference TRBV19 and TRBJ2-3): DGGITQSPKYLFRKEGQNVTLSCEQNLNHDAMYWYRQDPGQGLRLIYYSQIVNDFQKGDIAEGYSVSREKKESFPLTVTSAQKNPTAFYLCASKFGASGSTDTQYFGPGTRLTVL.

This sequence joins TRBV3-1 (or the pseudogene TRBV3-2) and TRBJ2-7; D is uncertain. Germline lookup yields CDR1 LGHDT and CDR2 YNNKEL (reference sequence). Trimming pared 4 bases from V and 5 bases from J, leaving 12 bases between. The CDR3 has 13 amino acids. CDR3 nucleotide sequence: TGTGCCAGCAGCCCCCTAAACCCCCACGAGCAGTACTTC. Its protein is CASSPLNPHEQYF.

The genes are TRBV2 and TRBJ1-1; weak D call: TRBD1 (6 bases). The CDR3 loop spans 14 amino acids. Deletions cut 7 bases from V and 5 bases from J, with 17 bases between. Germline values: CDR1 SNHLY, CDR2 FYNNEI. The DNA of the CDR3 is TGTGCCAGCAATATACAGGGCGGCGATACTGAAGCTTTCTTT. It yields the protein CASNIQGGDTEAFF.

The genes are TRBV6-5 and TRBJ2-7, with D tentatively TRBD2 (6 bases). The germline V and J ends were trimmed by 1 base and 7 bases, with 8 bases remaining between them. This CDR3 comprises 12 residues. Germline V gives CDR1 MNHEY, CDR2 SVGAGI. The CDR3 loop is CASSYLGREQYF. In DNA, the CDR3 is TGTGCCAGCAGTTACTTAGGGAGGGAGCAGTACTTC.

This chain uses TRBV4-1 with TRBJ2-3; TRBD2 aligns across 13 bases. The germline gives CDR1 MGHRA, CDR2 YSYEKL. V was clipped by 2 bases and J by 4 bases; unmatched bases: 3. The CDR3 runs to 16 residues. Here the CDR3 reads CASSQLLAGGPDTQYF. In nucleotides, the CDR3 is TGCGCCAGCAGCCAATTACTAGCGGGGGGGCCAGATACGCAGTATTTT.

The V and J genes are TRBV7-6 and TRBJ1-1; 10 bases are a match to TRBD1. The V gene's germline CDR1 is SGHVS and CDR2 FNYEAQ. V trimming: 5 bases; J trimming: 1 base; junction bases outside the gene matches: 4. This CDR3 contains 15 residues. CDR3 sequence: CASSPRDRGNTEAFF. CDR3 DNA: TGTGCCAGCAGCCCGAGGGACAGGGGGAACACTGAAGCTTTCTTT.

V usage is TRBV11-2 and J usage is TRBJ2-7; D might be TRBD2 (5 bases). CDR1 and CDR2 (germline): SGHAT, FQNNGV. The CDR3 is made up of 15 amino acids. V gave up 5 bases and J gave up 4 bases, with 18 bases separating them. The CDR3 region has the DNA TGTGCCAGCAGCGACTACAAGACGCGAGATTACGAGCAGTACTTC. Translating gives CASSDYKTRDYEQYF.

This clone was found once. The chain recombines TRBV13 with TRBJ1-2; TRBD1 is a possible D gene (5 bases). V gave up 1 base and J gave up 6 bases, with 15 bases separating them. CDR1 and CDR2 (germline): PRHDT, FYEKMQ (reference sequence). The CDR3 runs 15 residues. CDR3 loop: CASSLDHGGRDGYTF. As DNA, the CDR3 is TGTGCCAGCAGCTTAGATCACGGGGGACGGGATGGCTACACCTTC.

The chain employs TRBV4-1 and TRBJ1-5; maybe TRBD1 (5 bases). V gave up 3 bases and J gave up 4 bases, with 10 bases separating them. Per germline, CDR1 MGHRA and CDR2 YSYEKL. This CDR3 contains 14 residues. The CDR3 DNA reads as TGCGCCAGCAGCCACTTAACAGGAAATCAGCCCCAGCATTTT. It yields the protein CASSHLTGNQPQHF.

This clone came up once. The chain joins TRBV3-1 (or the pseudogene TRBV3-2) to TRBJ1-2; D gene unclear. Trimming removed 8 bases from V and 4 bases from J, with 17 bases in between. In germline, CDR1 is LGHDT, CDR2 YNNKEL (reference sequence). The CDR3 runs to 14 residues. CDR3 in amino acids: CASAQNVGLYGYTF. The CDR3 coding sequence is TGTGCCAGCGCACAAAATGTGGGCCTCTATGGCTACACCTTC.

This chain links TRBV27 with TRBJ1-6; a possible D gene is TRBD1 (6 bases). The CDR3 spans 15 residues. Germline V gene sequence: CDR1 MNHEY, CDR2 SMNVEV (reference sequence). The ends were cut back, 8 bases at V and 5 bases at J, with 16 bases in the middle. The CDR3 protein is CASSIGTLNNSPLHF. The CDR3 DNA reads TGTGCCAGCTCTATCGGGACACTTAATAATTCACCCCTCCACTTT.